This TCR beta chain came from a study of CD8+CD57+ T cells in acquired aplastic anemia. Study at large: Sorted CD4+ and CD8+ cells gave an average of 3.2 ug of DNA.

Patients selected for sequencing had displayed CD8+CD57+ cell expansion by flow cytometry. The patients all had a severe acquired aplastic anemia diagnosis. Blood was sampled before the patients had received any therapy. A note on this clonotype: Its antigen remains unidentified.

The CDR3 consists of 15 residues. Trimming cost V 5 bases and J 5 bases; bases outside gene matches: 5. The germline CDR1 and CDR2 sequences are SGHTA and FQGNSA. TCR beta VDJ combinations and CDR3 sequences were profiled from genomic DNA. TCRdb used MiXCR to reprocess the reads, holding one entry per CDR3 protein. The data contain about 160,000 distinct CDR3 sequences, 71% of them singletons. Study-wide points: Researchers report that fewer than 35 CD8+ CDR3 sequences appeared in both patients and controls.

The TCR comes from a human donor with aplastic anemia. The sample consisted of sorted CD4+, CD8+, or CD8+CD57+ T cells (not recorded which) from PBMCs. This chain uses TRBV7-2 with TRBJ2-7, with 14 bases fitting TRBD2. The CDR3 loop reads CASSEGLAGVDEQYF. CDR3 bases: TGTGCCAGCAGCGAGGGACTAGCGGGAGTTGACGAGCAGTACTTC.